Below, one T cell receptor (beta chain) is given with its context. From germline, CDR1 is MDHEN and CDR2 SYDVKM. Between the trimmed V and J ends, which lost 5 bases and 6 bases, there was a span of 7 bases. This CDR3 is built from 12 residues. The data were taken from a study of blood T cell repertoires in COVID-19. Across the whole study: T cells, B-cell-depleted T cells, or PBMCs supplied cDNA or gDNA.

Authors' methods: Amplification with reference gene primers provided the estimates of nucleated cell counts. TCRdb's copy holds only in-frame clones and misses some; the assay was immunoSEQ multiplex PCR. V and J calls and clone size come straight from that table; D and trimming were deduced from the DNA. The sample contains about 180,000 clones, about three quarters of which appear only once. This chain links TRBV28 with TRBJ2-2; the D is unclear. Material for sequencing was peripheral blood. The source of this sequence is an older woman with acute or convalescent COVID-19. This chain's CDR3 is CASSLLAGELFF. The CDR3 nucleotides read TGTGCCAGCAGTCTCTTAGCCGGGGAGCTGTTTTTT.